A single TCR beta chain is shown here with its context. This record comes from a study of memory CD8 T cells in hepatitis C reinfection. Whole-study context: A couple of donors resolved primary infection, then developed chronic reinfection. HCV reinfection meant a positive HCV RNA test after two negative tests at least 60 days apart.

Time point indicated: pre-reinfection, 55 to 20 weeks before reinfection detection. No in vitro expansion preceded TCR sequencing of the sorted cells. At all three reinfection time points, viable CD3+ CD8+ CD45RO- cells from two donors served as controls. The V and J ends lost 6 bases and 6 bases, in that order; junction bases with no gene match: 4. Germline CDR1 SEHNR, CDR2 FQNEAQ (reference sequence). CDR3 size: 14 residues. Some clones are missing from TCRdb's copy, which holds only in-frame ones; the method was immunoSEQ multiplex PCR. The data hold 50,000 or so clones, with around nine tenths observed a single time.

The sequence was collected from a man younger than 35 with hepatitis C virus infection. The chain joins TRBV7-9 to TRBJ2-1; 11 bases map to TRBD2. Sequenced sample: naive CD8+ T cells sorted from blood. CDR3 bases: TGTGCCAGCAGACTAGCGGGGGAAGCCAATGAGCAGTTCTTC. It codes for CASRLAGEANEQFF.